What follows are 8 T cell receptor beta chains derived from one specimen sequenced in a study of monozygotic twins with inflammatory bowel disease. From the 5' RACE reads, TCRdb lists one entry per CDR3 protein and no DNA. Recorded for this sample: around 40,000 distinct CDR3 sequences. Sequencing was carried out using blood. The receptor set was obtained from a human donor with ulcerative colitis or Crohn's disease, or a healthy co-twin of an affected twin (not recorded which).

V is TRBV20-1 and J is TRBJ2-3; TCRdb's D gene call, TRBD1, goes unchecked for lack of DNA. The CDR3 contains 14 residues. Looked up from germline, CDR1 is DFQATT and CDR2 is SNEGSKA (reference sequence). The chain's CDR3 is CSVPGQANTDTQYF.

The chain employs TRBV27 and TRBJ1-1. The CDR3 contains 15 residues. The germline V gene has CDR1 MNHEY and CDR2 SMNVEV (reference sequence). The CDR3 sequence is CASRYSGGPRYEAFF.

V is TRBV27 and J is TRBJ1-1; TCRdb lists TRBD1, though no DNA is available to test this call. CDR1 is MNHEY and CDR2 is SMNVEV in the germline V gene (reference sequence). The CDR3 covers 16 residues. The CDR3: CASSLDSGTGKAEAFF.

V usage is TRBV20-1 and J usage is TRBJ1-6; lacking DNA, the TRBD1 call made by TCRdb goes unchecked. Germline V gives CDR1 DFQATT, CDR2 SNEGSKA (reference sequence). The CDR3 runs to 14 residues. CDR3: CSARAWTGNSPLHF.

This rearrangement joins TRBV5-1 to TRBJ2-7; TCRdb proposes TRBD1, but this gene call is untestable without DNA. The V gene's germline CDR1 is SGHRS and CDR2 YFSETQ. The length of the CDR3 is 14 residues. The CDR3 here is CASSRDRADYEQYF.

The rearrangement joins TRBV20-1 to TRBJ1-2. The CDR3 runs to 14 residues. Germline V CDR1 and CDR2: DFQATT, SNEGSKA (reference sequence). CDR3 sequence: CSATRHVDPYGYTF.

The chain uses TRBV20-1 and TRBJ2-1; TCRdb gives TRBD2 as the D gene, but with no DNA this cannot be confirmed. This CDR3 is 15 amino acids long. Germline V lookup: CDR1 DFQATT, CDR2 SNEGSKA (reference sequence). The CDR3 sequence: CSASQASGRSHEQFF.

The chain joins TRBV7-5 to TRBJ2-7; TCRdb names TRBD1, which stays unverified in the absence of DNA. TRBV7-5 is recorded as a pseudogene. The CDR3 is 18 residues long. The CDR3 is CISVSEAHARTGVHEQYF.